This T cell receptor beta chain was captured by sequencing in a study of blood T cell repertoires in COVID-19. Looking at the study overall: Samples of COVID-19 (acute and convalescent) were obtained from the United States, Italy and Spain. T cells, B-cell-depleted T cells, or PBMCs provided the cDNA or gDNA that served as material.

The germline V gene encodes CDR1 LGHDT and CDR2 YNNKEL (reference sequence). The CDR3 runs to 15 residues. Trimming removed 1 base from V and 8 bases from J; junction bases left unmatched: 4. Authors' processing steps: Estimates of nucleated cell counts were drawn from the amplification of reference gene primers. Generated by immunoSEQ multiplex PCR, the TCRdb table keeps only in-frame clones and is missing some. V and J calls and clone size follow that table, whereas D and trimming were derived from the DNA. The sample includes approximately 110,000 clones, approximately 85% of them seen just once. The source of this sequence is a human donor in a cohort sampled during active COVID-19. This chain joins TRBV3-1 (or the pseudogene TRBV3-2) and TRBJ2-1, with TRBD2 matching 11 bases. Sequencing input: peripheral blood. This CDR3 is CASSQGIAGGHEQFF. The CDR3 nucleotides are TGTGCCAGCAGCCAAGGGATAGCGGGGGGGCATGAGCAGTTCTTC.